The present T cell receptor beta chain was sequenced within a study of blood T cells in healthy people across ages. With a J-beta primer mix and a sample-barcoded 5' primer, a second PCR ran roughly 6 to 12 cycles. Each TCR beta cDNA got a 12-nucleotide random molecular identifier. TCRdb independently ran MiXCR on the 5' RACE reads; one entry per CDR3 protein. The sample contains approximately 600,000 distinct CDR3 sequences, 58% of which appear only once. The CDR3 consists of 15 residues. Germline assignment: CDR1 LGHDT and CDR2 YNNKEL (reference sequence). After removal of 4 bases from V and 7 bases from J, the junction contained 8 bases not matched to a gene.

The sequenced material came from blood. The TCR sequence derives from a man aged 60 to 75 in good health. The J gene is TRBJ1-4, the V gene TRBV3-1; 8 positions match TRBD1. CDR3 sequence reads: CASSRGTGEGEKLFF. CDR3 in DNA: TGTGCCAGCAGCCGAGGGACAGGAGAGGGTGAAAAACTGTTTTTT.